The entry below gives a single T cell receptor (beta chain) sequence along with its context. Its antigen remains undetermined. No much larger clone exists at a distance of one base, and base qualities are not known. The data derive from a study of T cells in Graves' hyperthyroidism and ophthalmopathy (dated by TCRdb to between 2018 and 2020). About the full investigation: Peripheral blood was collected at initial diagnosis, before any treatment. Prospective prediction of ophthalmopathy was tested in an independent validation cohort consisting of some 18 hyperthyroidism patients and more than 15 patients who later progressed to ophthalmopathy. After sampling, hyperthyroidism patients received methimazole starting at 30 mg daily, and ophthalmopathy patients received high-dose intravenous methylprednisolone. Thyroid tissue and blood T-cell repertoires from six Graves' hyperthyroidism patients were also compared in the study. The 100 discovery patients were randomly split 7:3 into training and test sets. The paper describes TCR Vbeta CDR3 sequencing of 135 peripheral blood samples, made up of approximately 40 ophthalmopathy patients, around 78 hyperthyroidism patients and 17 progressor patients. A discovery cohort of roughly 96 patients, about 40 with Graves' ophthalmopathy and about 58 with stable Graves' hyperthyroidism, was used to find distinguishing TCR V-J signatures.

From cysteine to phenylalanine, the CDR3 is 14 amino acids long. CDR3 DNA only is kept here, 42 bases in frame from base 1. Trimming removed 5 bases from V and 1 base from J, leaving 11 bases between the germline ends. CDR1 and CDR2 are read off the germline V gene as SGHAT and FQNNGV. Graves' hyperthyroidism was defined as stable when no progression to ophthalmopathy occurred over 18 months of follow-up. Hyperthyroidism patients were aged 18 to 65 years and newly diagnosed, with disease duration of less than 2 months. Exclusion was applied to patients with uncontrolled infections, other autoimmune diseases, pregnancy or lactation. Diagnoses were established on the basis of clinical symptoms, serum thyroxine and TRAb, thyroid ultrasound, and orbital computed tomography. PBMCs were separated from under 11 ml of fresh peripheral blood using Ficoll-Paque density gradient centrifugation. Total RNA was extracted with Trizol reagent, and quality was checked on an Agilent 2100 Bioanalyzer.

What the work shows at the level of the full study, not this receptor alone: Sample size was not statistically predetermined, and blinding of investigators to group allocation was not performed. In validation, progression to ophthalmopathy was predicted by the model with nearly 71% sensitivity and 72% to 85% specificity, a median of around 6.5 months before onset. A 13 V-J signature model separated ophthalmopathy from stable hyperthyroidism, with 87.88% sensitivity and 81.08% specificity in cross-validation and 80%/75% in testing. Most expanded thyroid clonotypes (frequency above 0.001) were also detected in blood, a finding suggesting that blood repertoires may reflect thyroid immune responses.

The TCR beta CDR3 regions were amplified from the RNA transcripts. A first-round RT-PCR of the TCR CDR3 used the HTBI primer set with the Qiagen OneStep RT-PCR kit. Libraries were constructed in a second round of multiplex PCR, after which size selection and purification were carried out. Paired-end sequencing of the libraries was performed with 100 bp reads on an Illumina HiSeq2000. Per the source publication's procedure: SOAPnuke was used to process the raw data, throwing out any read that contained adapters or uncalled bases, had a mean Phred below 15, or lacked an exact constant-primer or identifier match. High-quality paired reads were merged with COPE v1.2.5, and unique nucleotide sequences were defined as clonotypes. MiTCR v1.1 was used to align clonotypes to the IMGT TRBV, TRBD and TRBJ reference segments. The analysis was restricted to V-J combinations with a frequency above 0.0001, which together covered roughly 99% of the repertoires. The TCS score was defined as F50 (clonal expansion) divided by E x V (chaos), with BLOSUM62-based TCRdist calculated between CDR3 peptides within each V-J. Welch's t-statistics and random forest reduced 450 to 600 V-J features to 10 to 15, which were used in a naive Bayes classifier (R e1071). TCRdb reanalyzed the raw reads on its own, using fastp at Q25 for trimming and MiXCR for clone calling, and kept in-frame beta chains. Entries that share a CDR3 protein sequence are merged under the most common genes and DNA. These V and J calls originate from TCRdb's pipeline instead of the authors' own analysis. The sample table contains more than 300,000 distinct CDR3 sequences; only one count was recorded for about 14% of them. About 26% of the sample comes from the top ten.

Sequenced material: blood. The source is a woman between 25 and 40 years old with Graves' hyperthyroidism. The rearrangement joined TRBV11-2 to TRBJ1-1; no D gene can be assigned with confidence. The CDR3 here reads CASSPPDGNTEAFF. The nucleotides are TGTGCCAGCAGCCCGCCGGACGGGAACACTGAAGCTTTCTTT.